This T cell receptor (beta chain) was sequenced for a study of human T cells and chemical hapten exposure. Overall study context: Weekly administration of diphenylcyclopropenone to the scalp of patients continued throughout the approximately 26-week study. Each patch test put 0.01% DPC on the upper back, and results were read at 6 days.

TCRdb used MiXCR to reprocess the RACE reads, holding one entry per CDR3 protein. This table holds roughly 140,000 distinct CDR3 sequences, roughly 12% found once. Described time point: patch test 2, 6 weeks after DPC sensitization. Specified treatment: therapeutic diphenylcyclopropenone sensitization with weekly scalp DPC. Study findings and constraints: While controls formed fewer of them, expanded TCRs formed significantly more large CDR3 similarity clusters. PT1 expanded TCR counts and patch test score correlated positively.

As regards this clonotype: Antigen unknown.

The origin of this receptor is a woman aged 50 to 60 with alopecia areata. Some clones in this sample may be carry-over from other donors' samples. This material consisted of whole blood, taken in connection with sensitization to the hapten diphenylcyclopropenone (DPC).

CDR3 sequence: CASSQDWSGAVGVLDTQYF. The CDR3 region has the DNA TGCGCCAGCAGCCAAGATTGGAGCGGCGCCGTGGGGGTGTTGGATACGCAGTATTTT. This sequence joins TRBV4-1 and TRBJ2-3, with D perhaps being TRBD1 or TRBD2 (5 bases each). Trimming pared 0 bases from V and 6 bases from J, leaving 25 bases between. Germline CDR1 is MGHRA and CDR2 is YSYEKL. The CDR3 sequence is 19 residues long.